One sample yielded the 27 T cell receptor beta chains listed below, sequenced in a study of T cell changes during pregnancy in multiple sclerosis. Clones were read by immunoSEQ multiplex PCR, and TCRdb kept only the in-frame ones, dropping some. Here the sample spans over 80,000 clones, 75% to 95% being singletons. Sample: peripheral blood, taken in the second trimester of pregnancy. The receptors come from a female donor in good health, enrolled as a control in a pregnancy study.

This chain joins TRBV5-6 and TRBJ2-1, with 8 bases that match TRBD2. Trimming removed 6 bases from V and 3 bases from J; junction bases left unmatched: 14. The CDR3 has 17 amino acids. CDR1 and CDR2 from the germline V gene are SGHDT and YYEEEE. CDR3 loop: CASTTIPGGVLYNEQFF. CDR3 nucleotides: TGTGCCAGCACCACCATACCGGGGGGGGTGCTCTACAATGAGCAGTTCTTC.

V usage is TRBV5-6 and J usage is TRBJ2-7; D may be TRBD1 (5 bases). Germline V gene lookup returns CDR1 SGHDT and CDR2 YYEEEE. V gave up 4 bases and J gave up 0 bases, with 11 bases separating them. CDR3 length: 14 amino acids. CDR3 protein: CASSPGYSSYEQYF. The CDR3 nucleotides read TGTGCCAGCAGCCCAGGGTACAGCTCCTACGAGCAGTACTTC.

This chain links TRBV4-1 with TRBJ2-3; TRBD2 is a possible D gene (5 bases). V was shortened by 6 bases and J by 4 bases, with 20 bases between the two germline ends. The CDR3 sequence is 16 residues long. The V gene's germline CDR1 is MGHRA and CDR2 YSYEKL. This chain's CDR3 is CASRQTAGGGADTQYF. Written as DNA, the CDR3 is TGCGCCAGCAGACAGACCGCTGGAGGCGGCGCAGATACGCAGTATTTT.

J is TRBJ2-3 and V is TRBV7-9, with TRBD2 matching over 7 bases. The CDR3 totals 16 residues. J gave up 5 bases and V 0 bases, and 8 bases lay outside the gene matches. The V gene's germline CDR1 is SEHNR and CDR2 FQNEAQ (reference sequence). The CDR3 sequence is CASSLARTSGGDTQYF. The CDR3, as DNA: TGTGCCAGCAGCTTAGCGCGGACTAGTGGTGGAGATACGCAGTATTTT.

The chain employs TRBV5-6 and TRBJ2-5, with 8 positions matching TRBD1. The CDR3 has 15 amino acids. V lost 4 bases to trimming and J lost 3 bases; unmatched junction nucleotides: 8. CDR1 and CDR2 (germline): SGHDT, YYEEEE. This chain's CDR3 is CASSRTGNPEETQYF. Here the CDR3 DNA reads TGTGCCAGCAGCCGGACAGGGAACCCAGAAGAGACCCAGTACTTC. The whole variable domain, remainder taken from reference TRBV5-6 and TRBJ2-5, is DAGVTQSPTHLIKTRGQQVTLRCSPKSGHDTVSWYQQALGQGPQFIFQYYEEEERQRGNFPDRFSGHQFPNYSSELNVNALLLGDSALYLCASSRTGNPEETQYFGPGTRLLVL.

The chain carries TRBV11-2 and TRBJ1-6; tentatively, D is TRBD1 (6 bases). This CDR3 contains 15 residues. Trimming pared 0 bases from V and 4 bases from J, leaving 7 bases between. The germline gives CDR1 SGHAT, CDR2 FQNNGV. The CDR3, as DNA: TGTGCCAGCAGCTTAGAGGGGGCATATAATTCACCCCTCCACTTT. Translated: CASSLEGAYNSPLHF.

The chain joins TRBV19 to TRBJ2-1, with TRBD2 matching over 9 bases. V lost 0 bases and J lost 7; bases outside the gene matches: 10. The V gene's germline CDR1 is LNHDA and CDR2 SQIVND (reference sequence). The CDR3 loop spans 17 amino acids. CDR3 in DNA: TGTGCCAGTAGTATAGACCCTCCGGCTAGCGGGGATAATGAGCAGTTCTTC. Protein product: CASSIDPPASGDNEQFF.

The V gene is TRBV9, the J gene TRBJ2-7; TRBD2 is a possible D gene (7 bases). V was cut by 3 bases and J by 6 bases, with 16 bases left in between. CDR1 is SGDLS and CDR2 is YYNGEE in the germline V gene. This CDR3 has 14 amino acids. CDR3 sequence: CASSERGGSAEQYF. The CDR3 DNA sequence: TGTGCCAGCAGCGAGAGGGGGGGCTCAGCCGAGCAGTACTTC.

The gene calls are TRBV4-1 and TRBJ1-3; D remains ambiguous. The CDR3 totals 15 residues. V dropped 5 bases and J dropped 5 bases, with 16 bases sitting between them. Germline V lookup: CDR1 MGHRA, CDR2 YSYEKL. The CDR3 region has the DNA TGCGCCAGCAGCTATTTACGGACGGGGAGAAACACCATATATTTT. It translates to CASSYLRTGRNTIYF.

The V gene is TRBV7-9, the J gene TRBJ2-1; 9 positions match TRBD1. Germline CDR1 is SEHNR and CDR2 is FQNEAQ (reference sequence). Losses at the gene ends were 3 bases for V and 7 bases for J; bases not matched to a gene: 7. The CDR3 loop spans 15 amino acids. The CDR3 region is CASSFGDRAWNEQFF. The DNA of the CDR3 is TGTGCCAGCAGCTTCGGGGACAGGGCCTGGAATGAGCAGTTCTTC.

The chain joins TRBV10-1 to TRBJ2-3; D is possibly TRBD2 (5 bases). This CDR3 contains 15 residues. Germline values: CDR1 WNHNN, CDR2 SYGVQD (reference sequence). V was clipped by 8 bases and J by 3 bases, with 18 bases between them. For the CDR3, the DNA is TGCGCCAGCTCCTCCCGGGTCGGGAAGACAGATACGCAGTATTTT. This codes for CASSSRVGKTDTQYF.

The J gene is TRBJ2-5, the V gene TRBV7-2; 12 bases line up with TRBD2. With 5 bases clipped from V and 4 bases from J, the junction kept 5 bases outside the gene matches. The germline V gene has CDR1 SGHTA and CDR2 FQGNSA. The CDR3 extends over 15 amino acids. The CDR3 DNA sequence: TGTGCCAGCAGCCGGCTAGCGGGGGGGGTAGAGACCCAGTACTTC. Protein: CASSRLAGGVETQYF.

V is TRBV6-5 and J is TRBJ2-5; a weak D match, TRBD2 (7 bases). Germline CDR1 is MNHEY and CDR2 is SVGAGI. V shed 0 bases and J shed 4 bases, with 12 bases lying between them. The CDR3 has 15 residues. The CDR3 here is CASSYSGGPGETQYF. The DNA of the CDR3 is TGTGCCAGCAGTTACTCGGGGGGGCCGGGAGAGACCCAGTACTTC.

CDR3 amino acids: CASSQLTSGSSYNEQFF. CDR3 sequence (DNA): TGCGCCAGCAGCCAGTTGACTAGCGGAAGCTCCTACAATGAGCAGTTCTTC. The chain combines TRBV4-1 with TRBJ2-1; 9 nucleotides agree with TRBD2. Germline V gives CDR1 MGHRA, CDR2 YSYEKL. Trimming took 3 bases from V and 0 from J; bases not matched to a gene: 6. This CDR3 contains 17 residues.

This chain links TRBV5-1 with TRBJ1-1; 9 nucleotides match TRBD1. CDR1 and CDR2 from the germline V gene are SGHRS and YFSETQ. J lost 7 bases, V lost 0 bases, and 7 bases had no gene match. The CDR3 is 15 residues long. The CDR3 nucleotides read TGCGCCAGCAGCTTGGTACAGGGGGCGGACTATGAAGCTTTCTTT. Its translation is CASSLVQGADYEAFF. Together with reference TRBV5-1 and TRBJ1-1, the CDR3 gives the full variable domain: KAGVTQTPRYLIKTRGQQVTLSCSPISGHRSVSWYQQTPGQGLQFLFEYFSETQRNKGNFPGRFSGRQFSNSRSEMNVSTLELGDSALYLCASSLVQGADYEAFFGQGTRLTVV.

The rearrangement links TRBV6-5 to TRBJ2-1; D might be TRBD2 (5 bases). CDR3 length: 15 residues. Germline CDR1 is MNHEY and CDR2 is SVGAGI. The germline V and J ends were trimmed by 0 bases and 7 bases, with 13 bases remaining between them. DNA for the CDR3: TGTGCCAGCAGTTACTCCGGGGTACTAGGAAATGAGCAGTTCTTC. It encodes CASSYSGVLGNEQFF.

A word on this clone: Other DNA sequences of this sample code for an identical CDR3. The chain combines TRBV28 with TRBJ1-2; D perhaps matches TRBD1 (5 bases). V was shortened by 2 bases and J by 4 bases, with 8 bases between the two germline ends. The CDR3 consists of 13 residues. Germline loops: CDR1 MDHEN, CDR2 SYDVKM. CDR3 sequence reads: CASSLGQGYGYTF. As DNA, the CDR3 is TGTGCCAGCAGTTTAGGCCAGGGCTATGGCTACACCTTC.

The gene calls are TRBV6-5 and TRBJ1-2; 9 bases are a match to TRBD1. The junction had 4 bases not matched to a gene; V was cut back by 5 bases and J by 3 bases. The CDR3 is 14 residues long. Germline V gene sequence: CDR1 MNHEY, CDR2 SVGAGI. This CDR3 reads CASSRDRVHYGYTF. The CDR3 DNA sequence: TGTGCCAGCAGTCGGGACAGGGTGCACTATGGCTACACCTTC.

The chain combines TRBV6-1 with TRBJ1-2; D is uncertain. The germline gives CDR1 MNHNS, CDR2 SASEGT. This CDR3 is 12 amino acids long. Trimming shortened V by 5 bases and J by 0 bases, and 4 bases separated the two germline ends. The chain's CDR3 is CASSTANYGYTF. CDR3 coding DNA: TGTGCCAGCAGTACAGCTAACTATGGCTACACCTTC.

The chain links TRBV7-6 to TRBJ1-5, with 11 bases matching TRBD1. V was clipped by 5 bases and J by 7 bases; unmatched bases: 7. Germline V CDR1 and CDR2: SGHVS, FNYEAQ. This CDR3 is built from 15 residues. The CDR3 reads CASSPGQGAGQPQHF. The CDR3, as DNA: TGTGCCAGCAGCCCCGGACAGGGGGCCGGACAGCCCCAGCATTTT. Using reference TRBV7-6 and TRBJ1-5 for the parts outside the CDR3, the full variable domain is GAGVSQSPRYKVTKRGQDVALRCDPISGHVSLYWYRQALGQGPEFLTYFNYEAQQDKSGLPNDRFSAERPEGSISTLTIQRTEQRDSAMYRCASSPGQGAGQPQHFGDGTRLSIL.

This CDR3 is CASSEYADTGELFF. The CDR3 DNA is TGTGCCAGCAGTGAATACGCAGACACCGGGGAGCTGTTTTTT. The chain is built from TRBV6-1 and TRBJ2-2; no clear D gene. Germline CDR1 is MNHNS and CDR2 is SASEGT. V lost 2 bases and J 3 bases, leaving 7 bases between the germline ends. The CDR3 has 14 residues.

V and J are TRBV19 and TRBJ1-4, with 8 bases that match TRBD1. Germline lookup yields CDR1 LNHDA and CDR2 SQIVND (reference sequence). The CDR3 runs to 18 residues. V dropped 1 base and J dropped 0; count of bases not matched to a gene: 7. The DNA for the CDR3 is TGTGCCAGTAGTATAGTCCGGACAGGGCGAGCAACTAATGAAAAACTGTTTTTT. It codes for CASSIVRTGRATNEKLFF.

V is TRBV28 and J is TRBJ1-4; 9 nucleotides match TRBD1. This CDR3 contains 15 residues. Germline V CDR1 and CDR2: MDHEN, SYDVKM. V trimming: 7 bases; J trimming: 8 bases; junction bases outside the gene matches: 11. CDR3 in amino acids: CASISGDRVREKLFF. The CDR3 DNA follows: TGTGCCAGCATCTCAGGGGACAGGGTTAGAGAAAAACTGTTTTTT.

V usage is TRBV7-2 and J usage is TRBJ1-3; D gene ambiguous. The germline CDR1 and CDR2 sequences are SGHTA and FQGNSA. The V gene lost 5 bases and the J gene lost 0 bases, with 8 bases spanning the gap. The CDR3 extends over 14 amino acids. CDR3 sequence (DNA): TGTGCCAGCAGCCAAAGCTTCTCTGGAAACACCATATATTTT. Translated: CASSQSFSGNTIYF.

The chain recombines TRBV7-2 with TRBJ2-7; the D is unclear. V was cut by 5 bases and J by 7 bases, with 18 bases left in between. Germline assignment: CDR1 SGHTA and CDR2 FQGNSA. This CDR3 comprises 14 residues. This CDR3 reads CASSRAFNYEEQYF. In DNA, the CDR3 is TGTGCCAGCAGCCGAGCCTTTAACTACGAGGAGCAGTACTTC.

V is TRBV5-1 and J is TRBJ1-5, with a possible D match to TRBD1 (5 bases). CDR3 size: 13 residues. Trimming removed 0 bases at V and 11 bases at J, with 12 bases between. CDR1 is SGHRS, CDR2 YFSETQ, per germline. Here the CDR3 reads CASSLAGTGAQHF. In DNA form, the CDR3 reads TGCGCCAGCAGCTTGGCCGGGACGGGAGCCCAGCATTTT.

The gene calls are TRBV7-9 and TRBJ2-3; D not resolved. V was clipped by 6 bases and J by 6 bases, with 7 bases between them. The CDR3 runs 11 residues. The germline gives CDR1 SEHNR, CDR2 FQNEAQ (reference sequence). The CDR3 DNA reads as TGTGCCAGCAGAAGCTCGGATACGCAGTATTTT. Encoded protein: CASRSSDTQYF.